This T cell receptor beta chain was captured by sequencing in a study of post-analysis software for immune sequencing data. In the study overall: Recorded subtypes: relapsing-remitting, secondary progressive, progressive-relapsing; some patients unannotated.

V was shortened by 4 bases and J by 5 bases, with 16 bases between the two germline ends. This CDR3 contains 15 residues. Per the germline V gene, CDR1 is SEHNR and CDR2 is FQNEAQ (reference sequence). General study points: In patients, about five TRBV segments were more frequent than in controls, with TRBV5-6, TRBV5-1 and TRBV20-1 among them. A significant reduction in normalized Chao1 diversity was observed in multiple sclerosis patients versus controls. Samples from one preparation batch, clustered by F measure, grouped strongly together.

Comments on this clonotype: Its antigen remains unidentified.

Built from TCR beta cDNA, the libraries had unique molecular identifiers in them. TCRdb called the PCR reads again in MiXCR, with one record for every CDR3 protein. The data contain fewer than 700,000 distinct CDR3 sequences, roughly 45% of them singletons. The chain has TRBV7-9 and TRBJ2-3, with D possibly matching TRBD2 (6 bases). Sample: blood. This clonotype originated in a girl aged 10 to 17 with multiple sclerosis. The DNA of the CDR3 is TGTGCCAGCAGCTCCCCCCAGGGAGGTAGAGATACGCAGTATTTT. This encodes CASSSPQGGRDTQYF.